Listed below are T cell receptor beta chains from one sample, sequenced in a study of OX40 agonist ivuxolimab in advanced cancers. The protocol was immunoSEQ multiplex PCR, while the TCRdb copy is restricted to in-frame clones and leaves out a portion. The repertoire consists of some 66,000 clones, with 75% to 90% occurring once and the leading ten covering 2% to 2.5%. Sequenced material: CD4+ or CD8+ T cells sorted from blood, taken in a trial of the OX40 agonist ivuxolimab. These receptors originate from an adult with an advanced solid tumor such as melanoma, head and neck, liver or kidney cancer. The CDR3 runs from the conserved cysteine through the conserved F or W. The order of the fields is V gene, D gene, clone size, J gene, CDR3 protein, CDR3 DNA. D genes are given only for firm matches. Size is stated for part of the rows, as once, few or many counts, or as a class when the clone is expanded.

V: TRBV7-9; D: .; size: .; J: TRBJ2-7; CDR3: CASSLAPSDEQYF; DNA: TGTGCCAGCAGCTTAGCACCCAGCGACGAGCAGTACTTC
V: TRBV7-2; D: .; size: .; J: TRBJ1-5; CDR3: CASSLNPGGASNQPQHF; DNA: TGTGCCAGCAGCTTAAATCCTGGGGGGGCGAGCAATCAGCCCCAGCATTTT
V: TRBV28; D: .; size: .; J: TRBJ1-5; CDR3: CASRSTGRGQPQHF; DNA: TGTGCCAGCAGATCTACAGGCAGGGGTCAGCCCCAGCATTTT
V: TRBV6-5; D: .; size: .; J: TRBJ1-2; CDR3: CASSYAGYGYTF; DNA: TGTGCCAGCAGTTACGCAGGGTATGGCTACACCTTC
V: TRBV5-1; D: .; size: .; J: TRBJ2-3; CDR3: CASGKQNTDTQYF; DNA: TGCGCCAGCGGCAAACAGAACACAGATACGCAGTATTTT
V: TRBV28; D: .; size: .; J: TRBJ1-2; CDR3: CASSLDGTLLGGYTF; DNA: TGTGCCAGCAGTTTAGACGGGACCCTCTTAGGTGGCTACACCTTC
V: TRBV9; D: TRBD2; size: .; J: TRBJ2-5; CDR3: CASSVEGSGSETQYF; DNA: TGTGCCAGCAGCGTAGAGGGTAGCGGGTCGGAGACCCAGTACTTC
V: TRBV5-1; D: TRBD2; size: few; J: TRBJ2-3; CDR3: CASSLGVAGRTDTQYF; DNA: TGCGCCAGCAGCTTAGGGGTAGCGGGTCGCACAGATACGCAGTATTTT
V: TRBV29-1; D: .; size: .; J: TRBJ2-2; CDR3: CSVITGGTGELFF; DNA: TGCAGCGTCATTACCGGGGGCACCGGGGAGCTGTTTTTT
V: TRBV7-2; D: .; size: .; J: TRBJ1-5; CDR3: CASSILAWGQEPQHF; DNA: TGTGCCAGCAGCATCCTAGCGTGGGGGCAGGAGCCCCAGCATTTT
V: TRBV7-7; D: .; size: once; J: TRBJ2-5; CDR3: CASSLDSGVETQYF; DNA: TGTGCCAGCAGCTTAGACTCGGGGGTAGAGACCCAGTACTTC
V: TRBV5-1; D: .; size: .; J: TRBJ2-7; CDR3: CASSLTGVSYEQYF; DNA: TGCGCCAGCAGCTTGACCGGGGTCTCCTACGAGCAGTACTTC
V: TRBV18; D: TRBD2; size: .; J: TRBJ2-3; CDR3: CASSGAAAGADTQYF; DNA: TGTGCCAGCTCCGGGGCGGCGGCGGGAGCAGATACGCAGTATTTT
V: TRBV7-8; D: .; size: .; J: TRBJ1-1; CDR3: CASSPTRGGGNTEAFF; DNA: TGTGCCAGCAGCCCCACACGGGGTGGTGGGAACACTGAAGCTTTCTTT
V: TRBV7-8; D: .; size: .; J: TRBJ1-2; CDR3: CASSFRGNYGYTF; DNA: TGTGCCAGCAGCTTTAGGGGGAACTATGGCTACACCTTC
V: TRBV6-5; D: TRBD2; size: .; J: TRBJ2-1; CDR3: CASRVAGGPYNEQFF; DNA: TGTGCCAGCAGGGTAGCGGGAGGGCCCTACAATGAGCAGTTCTTC
V: TRBV5-1; D: .; size: .; J: TRBJ2-1; CDR3: CASSFWSQGGSYNEQFF; DNA: TGCGCCAGCAGCTTTTGGTCTCAGGGGGGGTCCTACAATGAGCAGTTCTTC
V: TRBV28; D: TRBD1; size: few; J: TRBJ2-5; CDR3: CASSSLWEGTVQYF; DNA: TGTGCCAGCAGTTCTTTGTGGGAAGGGACAGTTCAGTACTTC
V: TRBV19; D: .; size: few; J: TRBJ1-2; CDR3: CASSGGRGLEANYGYTF; DNA: TGTGCCAGTAGTGGGGGCAGGGGACTTGAAGCTAACTATGGCTACACCTTC
V: TRBV6-5; D: .; size: .; J: TRBJ2-1; CDR3: CASSYSRHNEQFF; DNA: TGTGCCAGCAGTTACTCGCGTCACAATGAGCAGTTCTTC
V: TRBV5-4; D: TRBD1; size: .; J: TRBJ1-1; CDR3: CASSNRQGLNTEAFF; DNA: TGTGCCAGCAGCAACCGACAGGGCCTGAACACTGAAGCTTTCTTT
V: TRBV7-8; D: .; size: .; J: TRBJ1-2; CDR3: CASSFREAGGYGYTF; DNA: TGTGCCAGCAGCTTTCGAGAGGCCGGCGGCTATGGCTACACCTTC
V: TRBV5-1; D: TRBD2; size: few; J: TRBJ2-1; CDR3: CASSLLAGEPNEQFF; DNA: TGCGCCAGCAGCCTTCTAGCGGGAGAGCCGAATGAGCAGTTCTTC
V: TRBV14; D: TRBD2; size: .; J: TRBJ2-3; CDR3: CASSQGPRLARPADTQYF; DNA: TGTGCCAGCAGCCAAGGCCCAAGACTAGCCAGACCGGCAGATACGCAGTATTTT
V: TRBV5-1; D: .; size: few; J: TRBJ2-1; CDR3: CASSLLPGGGLWNEQFF; DNA: TGCGCCAGCAGCTTGTTGCCCGGGGGAGGCCTCTGGAATGAGCAGTTCTTC
V: TRBV5-4; D: .; size: .; J: TRBJ2-7; CDR3: CASSSGAYEQYF; DNA: TGTGCCAGCAGCTCCGGGGCCTACGAGCAGTACTTC
V: TRBV28; D: TRBD1; size: .; J: TRBJ2-7; CDR3: CASSFGQVGQYF; DNA: TGTGCCAGCAGTTTTGGACAGGTGGGTCAGTACTTC
V: TRBV5-1; D: .; size: few; J: TRBJ2-1; CDR3: CATSIGDWGEHNEQFF; DNA: TGCGCCACCAGTATCGGGGATTGGGGGGAGCACAATGAGCAGTTCTTC
V: TRBV18; D: .; size: .; J: TRBJ2-1; CDR3: CASSPVLVQYNEQFF; DNA: TGTGCCAGCTCACCGGTACTAGTTCAGTACAATGAGCAGTTCTTC
V: TRBV4-2; D: TRBD2; size: once; J: TRBJ2-3; CDR3: CASSPGLAGGITDTQYF; DNA: TGTGCCAGCAGCCCCGGGTTAGCGGGAGGAATCACAGATACGCAGTATTTT
V: TRBV6-5; D: TRBD2; size: .; J: TRBJ2-7; CDR3: CASRNPSGNSEQYF; DNA: TGTGCCAGCAGGAACCCTAGCGGGAATTCCGAGCAGTACTTC
V: TRBV28; D: TRBD2; size: .; J: TRBJ2-5; CDR3: CASSGGTSGRPGTQYF; DNA: TGTGCCAGCAGTGGCGGGACTAGCGGGAGGCCGGGGACCCAGTACTTC
V: TRBV7-3; D: .; size: few; J: TRBJ2-1; CDR3: CASSQEPGGWNEQFF; DNA: TGTGCCAGCAGCCAGGAACCAGGGGGGTGGAATGAGCAGTTCTTC
V: TRBV6-4; D: TRBD2; size: .; J: TRBJ2-1; CDR3: CASSDLAAATYNEQFF; DNA: TGTGCCAGCTCAGACCTAGCGGCAGCCACCTACAATGAGCAGTTCTTC
V: TRBV5-8; D: .; size: few; J: TRBJ1-2; CDR3: CASSMTRGDGYTF; DNA: TGTGCCAGCAGCATGACCAGGGGCGATGGCTACACCTTC
V: TRBV11-2; D: .; size: few; J: TRBJ2-5; CDR3: CASSSGDRTQETQYF; DNA: TGTGCCAGCAGCTCGGGTGACAGAACACAAGAGACCCAGTACTTC
V: TRBV7-6; D: .; size: .; J: TRBJ2-7; CDR3: CASSSTRVYEQYF; DNA: TGTGCCAGCAGCTCGACCAGGGTGTACGAGCAGTACTTC
V: TRBV23-1; D: .; size: .; J: TRBJ2-7; CDR3: CASSQFVSVAAGEQYF; DNA: TGCGCCAGCAGTCAATTTGTCTCCGTGGCCGCGGGGGAGCAGTACTTC
V: TRBV14; D: .; size: .; J: TRBJ1-2; CDR3: CASSQDLDDFSYGYTF; DNA: TGTGCCAGCAGCCAAGACTTAGACGATTTCAGCTATGGCTACACCTTC
V: TRBV11-2; D: TRBD2; size: .; J: TRBJ2-5; CDR3: CASSLEQGLARETQYF; DNA: TGTGCCAGCAGCTTAGAGCAGGGACTAGCGAGAGAGACCCAGTACTTC
V: TRBV7-9; D: .; size: .; J: TRBJ1-1; CDR3: CASSSQRRGEVDTEAFF; DNA: TGTGCCAGCAGCAGCCAACGTCGGGGGGAGGTCGACACTGAAGCTTTCTTT
V: TRBV4-1; D: .; size: .; J: TRBJ2-3; CDR3: CASSQDQEGHTDTQYF; DNA: TGCGCCAGCAGCCAAGATCAGGAGGGCCATACAGATACGCAGTATTTT
V: TRBV5-1; D: TRBD1; size: .; J: TRBJ2-5; CDR3: CASSFRQGAWVTQYF; DNA: TGCGCCAGCAGCTTTCGACAGGGGGCTTGGGTGACCCAGTACTTC
V: TRBV5-1; D: TRBD2; size: .; J: TRBJ2-3; CDR3: CASLRGAGTSETSTDTQYF; DNA: TGCGCCAGTCTTAGGGGTGCCGGGACTAGCGAGACTAGCACAGATACGCAGTATTTT
V: TRBV7-8; D: TRBD1; size: once; J: TRBJ1-2; CDR3: CASSLGSTGSGYTF; DNA: TGTGCCAGCAGCTTAGGGTCGACAGGGAGCGGCTACACCTTC
V: TRBV19; D: .; size: .; J: TRBJ1-3; CDR3: CASRMDLSSGNTIYF; DNA: TGTGCCAGTAGAATGGACTTAAGCTCTGGAAACACCATATATTTT
V: TRBV25-1; D: .; size: .; J: TRBJ2-5; CDR3: CASSEKTGIRSTQYF; DNA: TGTGCCAGCAGTGAAAAGACTGGGATCCGGAGTACCCAGTACTTC
V: TRBV6-1; D: .; size: .; J: TRBJ2-7; CDR3: CASSVFSYEQYF; DNA: TGTGCCAGCAGTGTCTTCTCCTACGAGCAGTACTTC
V: TRBV5-1; D: TRBD2; size: .; J: TRBJ2-3; CDR3: CASSPQGGQGTQYF; DNA: TGCGCCAGCAGCCCTCAGGGAGGGCAGGGTACGCAGTATTTT
V: TRBV15; D: .; size: .; J: TRBJ2-5; CDR3: CATSRDRRAQETQYF; DNA: TGTGCCACCAGCAGAGATCGCCGGGCCCAAGAGACCCAGTACTTC
V: TRBV14; D: .; size: .; J: TRBJ1-2; CDR3: CASSQDGGSGGYTF; DNA: TGTGCCAGCAGCCAAGATGGCGGGTCGGGTGGCTACACCTTC
V: TRBV4-3; D: TRBD1; size: .; J: TRBJ1-1; CDR3: CASSQDPGQRGTEAFF; DNA: TGCGCCAGCAGCCAAGACCCGGGACAGCGGGGCACTGAAGCTTTCTTT
V: TRBV6-5; D: .; size: .; J: TRBJ2-1; CDR3: CASSRTGASYNEQFF; DNA: TGTGCCAGCAGTAGGACGGGGGCCTCCTACAATGAGCAGTTCTTC
V: TRBV6-5; D: TRBD1; size: .; J: TRBJ1-2; CDR3: CASSLGQNYGYTF; DNA: TGTGCCAGCAGTTTGGGACAGAACTATGGCTACACCTTC
V: TRBV5-1; D: .; size: .; J: TRBJ2-1; CDR3: CASSLEGVDNEQFF; DNA: TGCGCCAGCAGCTTGGAGGGGGTAGACAATGAGCAGTTCTTC
V: TRBV28; D: .; size: .; J: TRBJ1-1; CDR3: CASRRTRDLEAFF; DNA: TGTGCCAGCAGAAGGACCCGGGACCTTGAAGCTTTCTTT
V: TRBV11-2; D: .; size: .; J: TRBJ2-7; CDR3: CASSSRGFYEQYF; DNA: TGTGCCAGCAGCTCGAGGGGGTTCTACGAGCAGTACTTC
V: TRBV6-5; D: TRBD1; size: .; J: TRBJ2-1; CDR3: CASSYLPGGFGNEQFF; DNA: TGTGCCAGCAGTTACTTGCCAGGGGGCTTTGGCAATGAGCAGTTCTTC
V: TRBV2; D: .; size: .; J: TRBJ2-3; CDR3: CASILDARTDTQYF; DNA: TGTGCCAGCATCCTGGACGCCCGCACAGATACGCAGTATTTT